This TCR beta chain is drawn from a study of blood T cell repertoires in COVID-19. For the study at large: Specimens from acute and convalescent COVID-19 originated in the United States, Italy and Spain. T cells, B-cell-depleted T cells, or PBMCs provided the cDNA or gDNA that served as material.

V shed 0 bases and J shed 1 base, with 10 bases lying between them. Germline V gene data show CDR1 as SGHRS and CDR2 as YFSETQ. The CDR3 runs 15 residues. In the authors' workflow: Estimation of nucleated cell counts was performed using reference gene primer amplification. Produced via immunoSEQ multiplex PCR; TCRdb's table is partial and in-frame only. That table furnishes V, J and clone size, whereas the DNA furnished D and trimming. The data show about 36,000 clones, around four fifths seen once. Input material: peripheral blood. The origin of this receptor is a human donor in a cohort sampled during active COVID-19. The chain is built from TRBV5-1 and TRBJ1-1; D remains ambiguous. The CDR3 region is CASSLAGLQNTEAFF. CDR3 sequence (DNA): TGCGCCAGCAGCTTGGCCGGACTCCAGAACACTGAAGCTTTCTTT.